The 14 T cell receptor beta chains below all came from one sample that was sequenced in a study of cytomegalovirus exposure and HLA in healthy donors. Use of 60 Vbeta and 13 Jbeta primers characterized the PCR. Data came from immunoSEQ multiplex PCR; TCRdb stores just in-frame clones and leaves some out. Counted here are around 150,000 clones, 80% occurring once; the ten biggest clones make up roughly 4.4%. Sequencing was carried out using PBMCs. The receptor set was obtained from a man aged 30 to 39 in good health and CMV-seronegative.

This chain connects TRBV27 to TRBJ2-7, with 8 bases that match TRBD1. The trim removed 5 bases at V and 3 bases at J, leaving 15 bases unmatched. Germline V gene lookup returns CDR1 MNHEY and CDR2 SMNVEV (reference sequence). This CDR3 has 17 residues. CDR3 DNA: TGTGCCAGCAGTATCCTACATCCGACAGGGGCGAGCTACGAGCAGTACTTC. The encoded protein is CASSILHPTGASYEQYF.

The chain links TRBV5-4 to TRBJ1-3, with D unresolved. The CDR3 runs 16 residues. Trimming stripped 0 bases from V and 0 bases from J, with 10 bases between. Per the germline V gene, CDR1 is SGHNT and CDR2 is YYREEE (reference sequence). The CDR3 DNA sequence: TGTGCCAGCAGCTTGGGAGCGCTCGCCTCTGGAAACACCATATATTTT. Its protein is CASSLGALASGNTIYF.

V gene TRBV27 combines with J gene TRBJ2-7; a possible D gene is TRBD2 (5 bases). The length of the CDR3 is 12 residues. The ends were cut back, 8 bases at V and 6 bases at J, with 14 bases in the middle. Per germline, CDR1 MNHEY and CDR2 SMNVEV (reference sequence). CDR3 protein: CASLDGNAEQYF. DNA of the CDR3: TGTGCCAGCCTGGACGGGAACGCCGAGCAGTACTTC.

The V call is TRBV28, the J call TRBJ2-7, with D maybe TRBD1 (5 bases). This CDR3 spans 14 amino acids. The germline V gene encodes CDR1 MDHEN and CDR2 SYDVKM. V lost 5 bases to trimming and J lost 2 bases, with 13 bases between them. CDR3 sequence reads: CASSLLRVTYEQYF. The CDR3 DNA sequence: TGTGCCAGCAGTCTTCTCAGGGTTACCTACGAGCAGTACTTC.

The CDR3 is CASSVIAGAYTGELFF. DNA for the CDR3: TGTGCCAGCAGCGTGATAGCGGGGGCCTACACCGGGGAGCTGTTTTTT. The chain uses TRBV9 and TRBJ2-2; 9 bases map to TRBD2. CDR1 and CDR2 (germline): SGDLS, YYNGEE. The CDR3 has 16 residues. V lost 2 bases and J lost 3; bases outside the gene matches: 5.

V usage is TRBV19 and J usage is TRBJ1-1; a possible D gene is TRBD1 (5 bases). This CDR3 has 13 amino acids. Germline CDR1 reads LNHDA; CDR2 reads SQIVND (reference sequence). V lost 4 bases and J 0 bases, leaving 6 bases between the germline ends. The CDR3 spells CASSTQVNTEAFF. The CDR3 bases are TGTGCCAGTAGTACACAGGTGAACACTGAAGCTTTCTTT.

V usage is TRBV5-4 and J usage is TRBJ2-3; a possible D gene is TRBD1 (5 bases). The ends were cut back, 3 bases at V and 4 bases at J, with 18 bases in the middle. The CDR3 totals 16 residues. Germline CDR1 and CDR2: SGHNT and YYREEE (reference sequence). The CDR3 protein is CASSSNQGLRPDTQYF. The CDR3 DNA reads TGTGCCAGCAGCTCGAATCAGGGATTGCGGCCAGATACGCAGTATTTT.

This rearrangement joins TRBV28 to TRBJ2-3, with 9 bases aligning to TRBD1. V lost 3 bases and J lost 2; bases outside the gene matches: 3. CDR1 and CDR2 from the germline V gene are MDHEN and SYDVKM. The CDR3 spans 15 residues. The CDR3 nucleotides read TGTGCCAGCAGTTTTGGGACAGGGATCACAGATACGCAGTATTTT. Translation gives CASSFGTGITDTQYF. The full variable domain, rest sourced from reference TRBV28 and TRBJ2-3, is DVKVTQSSRYLVKRTGEKVFLECVQDMDHENMFWYRQDPGLGLRLIYFSYDVKMKEKGDIPEGYSVSREKKERFSLILESASTNQTSMYLCASSFGTGITDTQYFGPGTRLTVL.

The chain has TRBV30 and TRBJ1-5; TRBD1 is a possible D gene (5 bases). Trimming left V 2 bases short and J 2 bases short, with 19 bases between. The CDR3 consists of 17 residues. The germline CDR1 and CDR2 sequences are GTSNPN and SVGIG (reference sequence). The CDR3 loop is CAWSPMGGGEGNQPQHF. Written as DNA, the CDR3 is TGTGCCTGGAGTCCCATGGGGGGGGGTGAGGGCAATCAGCCCCAGCATTTT.

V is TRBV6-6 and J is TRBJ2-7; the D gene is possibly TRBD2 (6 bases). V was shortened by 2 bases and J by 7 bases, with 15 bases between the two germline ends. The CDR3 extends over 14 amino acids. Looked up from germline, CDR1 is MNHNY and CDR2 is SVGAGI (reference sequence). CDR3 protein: CASSYVGGLREQYF. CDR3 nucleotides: TGTGCCAGCAGTTACGTGGGGGGTCTCCGGGAGCAGTACTTC.

The CDR3 DNA reads as TGTGCCAGTAGTACCGGACAGGGCGGGAACGAGCAGTACTTC. It encodes CASSTGQGGNEQYF. This chain connects TRBV19 to TRBJ2-7; TRBD1 aligns across 8 bases. CDR1 and CDR2 (germline): LNHDA, SQIVND (reference sequence). The trim removed 4 bases at V and 5 bases at J, leaving 7 bases unmatched. CDR3 length: 14 residues.

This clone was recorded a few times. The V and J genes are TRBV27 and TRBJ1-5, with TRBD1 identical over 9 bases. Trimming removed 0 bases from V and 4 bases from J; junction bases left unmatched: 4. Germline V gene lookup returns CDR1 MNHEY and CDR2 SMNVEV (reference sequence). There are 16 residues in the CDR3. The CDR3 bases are TGTGCCAGCAGTTTATCTCCCGGGACAGGGAATCAGCCCCAGCATTTT. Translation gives CASSLSPGTGNQPQHF.

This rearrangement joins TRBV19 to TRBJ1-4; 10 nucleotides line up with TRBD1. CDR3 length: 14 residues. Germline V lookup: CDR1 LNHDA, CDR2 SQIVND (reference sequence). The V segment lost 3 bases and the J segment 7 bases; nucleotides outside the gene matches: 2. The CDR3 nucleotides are TGTGCCAGTAGTATGGGACAGGGGACTGAAAAACTGTTTTTT. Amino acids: CASSMGQGTEKLFF.

CDR3 sequence (DNA): TGTGCCAGCAGAAGACCAGGGGGCGTCGTGGACACTGAAGCTTTCTTT. Protein sequence: CASRRPGGVVDTEAFF. The chain carries TRBV27 and TRBJ1-1; 8 nucleotides match TRBD1. This CDR3 spans 16 amino acids. CDR1 and CDR2 from the germline V gene are MNHEY and SMNVEV (reference sequence). With V trimmed by 6 bases and J by 3 bases, 12 bases remained unmatched.